This T cell receptor beta chain originates from a study of identical twins. One entry per CDR3 protein, called by TCRdb with MiXCR from the 5' RACE reads. The sample carries approximately 490,000 distinct CDR3 sequences, approximately 20% recorded once. The CDR3 extends over 15 amino acids. V was cut by 4 bases and J by 0 bases, with 7 bases left in between. The germline V gene encodes CDR1 MDHEN and CDR2 SYDVKM. In addition, the sample was reused for a study of yellow fever vaccine responses in identical twins.

The chain employs TRBV28 and TRBJ1-6; D is undetermined. The sequence derives from a woman under 30 in good health. The sequenced material came from CD4+ T cells sorted from blood. The CDR3 sequence: CASSSQSSYNSPLHF. The CDR3 DNA sequence: TGTGCCAGCAGTTCTCAAAGCTCCTATAATTCACCCCTCCACTTT.